These T cell receptor beta chains were read from a single sample in a study of Graves' ophthalmopathy and Graves' hyperthyroidism. Using its own MiXCR run on the multiplex PCR reads, TCRdb lists one record per CDR3 protein. The profile shows around 1.1 million distinct CDR3 sequences, about 38% of them singletons. Sequenced input: peripheral blood or thyroid tissue (not recorded which). All receptors derive from an adult man with Graves' hyperthyroidism. Both conserved end residues are part of each CDR3. Fields, in order: V gene, D gene, J gene, clone size, CDR3 protein, CDR3 DNA. D genes are given only for firm matches. Only some rows state a clone size, as once, few, many or a class for expanded clones.

TRBV12-3/TRBV12-4	TRBD1	TRBJ1-2	many	CASTHRGGGYTF	TGTGCCAGCACCCACAGGGGAGGTGGCTACACCTTC
TRBV20-1	TRBD2	TRBJ2-7	many	CSAKVAGGFYEQYF	TGCAGTGCTAAGGTAGCGGGAGGGTTTTACGAGCAGTACTTC
TRBV25-1	NA	TRBJ2-7	many	CASRPPGLVVGEQYF	TGTGCCAGCAGGCCGCCTGGATTGGTCGTGGGGGAGCAGTACTTC
TRBV10-3	TRBD1	TRBJ2-2	NA	CASSETTGGIGELFF	TGTGCCAGCAGTGAAACAACAGGGGGCATCGGGGAGCTGTTTTTT
TRBV11-2	TRBD1	TRBJ1-1	once	CASSLSGTGAPHTEAFF	TGTGCCAGCAGCTTGAGCGGGACAGGGGCCCCGCACACTGAAGCTTTCTTT
TRBV10-3	NA	TRBJ2-5	many	CAISESFGQGGSETQYF	TGTGCCATCAGTGAGTCGTTCGGCCAGGGTGGTTCGGAGACCCAGTACTTC
TRBV11-2	NA	TRBJ2-7	NA	CASSLTDRRYF	TGTGCCAGCAGCCTTACAGACCGTAGGTACTTC
TRBV7-2	NA	TRBJ1-2	NA	CASSGGGNTF	TGTGCCAGCAGCGGGGGTGGAAACACCTTC
TRBV25-1	NA	TRBJ1-2	NA	CASQHQGDYGYTF	TGTGCCAGCCAACATCAGGGTGACTATGGCTACACCTTC
TRBV29-1	NA	TRBJ1-5	many	CSVARDSNQPQHF	TGCAGCGTGGCCAGGGATAGCAATCAGCCCCAGCATTTT
TRBV20-1	NA	TRBJ1-2	many	CSAEGRISYGYTF	TGCAGTGCAGAGGGACGGATAAGCTATGGCTACACCTTC
TRBV2	TRBD1	TRBJ1-4	many	CASSHDRGNEKLFF	TGTGCCAGCAGCCACGACAGGGGAAATGAAAAACTGTTTTTT
TRBV5-1	TRBD1	TRBJ1-2	NA	CASTDPGQEGGYTF	TGCGCCAGCACCGACCCTGGACAGGAGGGCGGCTACACCTTC
TRBV24-1	TRBD1	TRBJ1-6	once	CATSDSRQGMNSPLHF	TGTGCCACCAGTGATTCCCGACAGGGAATGAATTCACCCCTCCACTTT
TRBV7-6	TRBD2	TRBJ2-7	NA	CASSLASGGASFYEQYF	TGTGCCAGCAGCTTAGCTAGCGGGGGGGCATCTTTCTACGAGCAGTACTTC
TRBV25-1	NA	TRBJ2-3	many	CASRITDTQYF	TGTGCCAGCAGGATCACAGATACGCAGTATTTT
TRBV13	NA	TRBJ2-7	many	CASSLRAGNYEQYF	TGTGCCAGCAGCTTGAGGGCGGGAAACTACGAGCAGTACTTC
TRBV5-6	NA	TRBJ1-2	many	CASSSYRAVGYTF	TGTGCCAGCAGCTCCTACAGGGCCGTTGGCTACACCTTC
TRBV7-2	NA	TRBJ1-1	many	CASSLEGRGTEAFF	TGCGCCAGCAGCTTGGAGGGGAGAGGGACTGAAGCTTTCTTT
TRBV5-1	TRBD2	TRBJ2-2	NA	CASSLLAGGPFAGELFF	TGCGCCAGCAGCTTGCTAGCGGGGGGGCCCTTTGCCGGGGAGCTGTTTTTT
TRBV2	TRBD1	TRBJ2-6	once	CASRGGQGGSGANVLTF	TGTGCCAGCAGGGGAGGACAGGGGGGTTCTGGGGCCAACGTCCTGACTTTC
TRBV6-5	NA	TRBJ2-3	NA	CAINSGPGTDTQYF	TGTGCCATCAACTCGGGTCCCGGAACAGATACGCAGTATTTT
TRBV25-1	NA	TRBJ1-1	NA	CASSYRDIQRLRNTEAFF	TGTGCCAGCAGTTACCGGGACATTCAACGGCTTCGGAACACTGAAGCTTTCTTT
TRBV11-2	NA	TRBJ2-5	few	CASSLGQKEAQYF	TGTGCCAGCAGCTTAGGACAGAAAGAGGCCCAGTACTTC
TRBV7-9	NA	TRBJ2-7	many	CASRPGVSLKEQYF	TGTGCCAGCAGACCGGGGGTATCCCTAAAGGAGCAGTACTTC
TRBV9	NA	TRBJ1-4	many	CASSVVIGEKLFF	TGTGCCAGCAGCGTAGTCATTGGAGAAAAACTGTTTTTT
TRBV20-1	NA	TRBJ2-5	NA	CSARLGAAGETQYF	TGCAGTGCTAGACTCGGGGCTGCGGGGGAGACCCAGTACTTC
TRBV7-2	NA	TRBJ1-5	many	CASSLARDSNQPQHF	TGTGCCAGCAGCTTAGCCCGGGACAGCAATCAGCCCCAGCATTTT
TRBV11-2	NA	TRBJ2-7	few	CASSSPDWVKKQYF	TGTGCCAGCAGTTCTCCGGACTGGGTAAAAAAGCAGTACTTC
TRBV29-1	TRBD2	TRBJ2-7	few	CSVVVTGREGLYEQYF	TGCAGCGTTGTGGTTACCGGGCGGGAGGGCCTCTACGAGCAGTACTTC
TRBV7-9	NA	TRBJ1-4	many	CASSLASSGDLFF	TGTGCCAGCAGCTTAGCTTCTTCCGGGGATTTGTTTTTT
TRBV5-1	NA	TRBJ2-5	many	CASSLDGSPVETQYF	TGCGCCAGCAGCTTGGACGGCTCCCCGGTAGAGACCCAGTACTTC
TRBV7-9	TRBD1	TRBJ1-5	many	CASSPDRVESNQPQHF	TGTGCCAGCAGCCCCGACAGGGTGGAGAGCAATCAGCCCCAGCATTTT
TRBV10-3	NA	TRBJ2-2	NA	CATEVGWSTGELFF	TGTGCCACCGAGGTCGGATGGTCCACCGGGGAGCTGTTTTTT
TRBV10-3	NA	TRBJ1-2	NA	CAISSGLIANYGYTF	TGTGCCATCAGCTCGGGCCTCATAGCTAACTATGGCTACACCTTC
TRBV7-8	TRBD1	TRBJ2-7	few	CASSRPGTGAYEQYF	TGTGCCAGCAGCCGGCCCGGGACAGGGGCCTACGAGCAGTACTTC
TRBV10-3	NA	TRBJ2-5	NA	CAISGRGTETQYF	TGTGCCATCAGTGGAAGAGGAACAGAGACCCAGTACTTC
TRBV7-2	NA	TRBJ1-1	NA	CASSLAASGVEAAFF	TGTGCCAGCAGCTTAGCTGCTAGCGGGGTGGAGGCGGCTTTCTTT
TRBV7-9	NA	TRBJ1-1	NA	CASSHDKHHSFLMNTEAFF	TGCGCCAGCAGCCATGATAAACACCACTCTTTTCTCATGAACACTGAAGCTTTCTTT
TRBV6-5	TRBD2	TRBJ2-7	few	CASSFSGRTYEQYF	TGTGCCAGCAGTTTTAGCGGGAGGACCTACGAGCAGTACTTC
TRBV6-5	NA	TRBJ2-7	many	CASMEVQSSYEQYF	TGTGCCAGCATGGAAGTACAGTCGTCCTACGAGCAGTACTTC
TRBV7-2	TRBD2	TRBJ2-5	NA	CASSLVGSGRETQYF	TGTGCCAGCAGCTTAGTGGGTAGCGGGAGGGAGACCCAGTACTTC
TRBV7-2	NA	TRBJ1-3	many	CASSLGTPRDTIYF	TGTGCCAGCAGCCTGGGGACACCTAGGGACACCATATATTTT
TRBV7-8	NA	TRBJ1-2	many	CASIPLRRGSYGYTF	TGTGCCAGCATCCCCCTGAGGAGGGGATCGTATGGCTACACCTTC
TRBV25-1	TRBD1	TRBJ1-2	many	CASGDRGSYGYTF	TGTGCCAGCGGTGACAGGGGCTCCTATGGCTACACCTTC
TRBV11-2	NA	TRBJ2-7	few	CASINRGADYEQYF	TGTGCCAGCATAAATCGAGGGGCGGACTACGAGCAGTACTTC